This entry lists 25 T cell receptor beta chains sequenced from one sample in a study of blood T cell repertoires in COVID-19. Method: immunoSEQ multiplex PCR; TCRdb's copy keeps in-frame clones and lacks some. The table has tens of thousands of clones, around 91% seen once. The sequencing sample was made of peripheral blood. The receptors come from a woman in her fifties or sixties in a cohort sampled during active COVID-19.

The V call is TRBV5-1, the J call TRBJ2-6; D might be TRBD1 (5 bases). CDR3 length: 16 amino acids. CDR1 is SGHRS, CDR2 YFSETQ, per germline. The germline V and J ends were trimmed by 7 bases and 2 bases, with 16 bases remaining between them. The CDR3 DNA is TGCGCCAGCGAAAATACTCCAGGGACTGGGGCCAACGTCCTGACTTTC. This translates into CASENTPGTGANVLTF.

V gene TRBV5-1 combines with J gene TRBJ2-7, with 9 positions matching TRBD1. V was clipped by 6 bases and J by 3 bases; unmatched bases: 7. The length of the CDR3 is 14 residues. Germline V gene data show CDR1 as SGHRS and CDR2 as YFSETQ. The CDR3 is CASNPGTGNYEQYF. The CDR3 region has the DNA TGCGCCAGCAACCCGGGGACAGGGAACTACGAGCAGTACTTC.

The rearrangement links TRBV18 to TRBJ2-7; TRBD1 matches 8 bases. J was trimmed by 4 bases and V by 1 base; bases with no gene match: 15. The CDR3 totals 18 residues. The V gene's germline CDR1 is KGHSH and CDR2 LQKENI. In DNA form, the CDR3 reads TGTGCCAGCTCACCACTTTCGGTGCAGGGGGCTTTTTTGTACGAGCAGTACTTC. The encoded protein is CASSPLSVQGAFLYEQYF.

The rearrangement joins TRBV27 to TRBJ2-2; tentatively, D is TRBD1 (6 bases). The germline gives CDR1 MNHEY, CDR2 SMNVEV (reference sequence). The CDR3 is 16 amino acids. The germline V and J ends were trimmed by 1 base and 0 bases, with 9 bases remaining between them. The CDR3 coding sequence is TGTGCCAGCAGTTTATTGCAGGGGTCGAACACCGGGGAGCTGTTTTTT. Translating it yields CASSLLQGSNTGELFF.

CDR3 DNA sequence: TGCGCCAGCAGCTTGGAAGGGACAGGGGCTGGCTACACCTTC. Amino acids: CASSLEGTGAGYTF. V gene TRBV5-1 combines with J gene TRBJ1-2, with 10 bases aligning to TRBD1. With 0 bases clipped from V and 7 bases from J, the junction kept 3 bases outside the gene matches. CDR1 and CDR2 (germline): SGHRS, YFSETQ. The CDR3 sequence is 14 residues long.

The chain recombines TRBV18 with TRBJ1-2, with 8 bases lining up with TRBD1. Trimming took 2 bases from V and 7 from J; bases not matched to a gene: 12. Germline V gene sequence: CDR1 KGHSH, CDR2 LQKENI. The CDR3 is 16 residues long. The CDR3 sequence: CASSPVPIRGHGGYTF. The CDR3 DNA reads as TGTGCCAGCTCACCAGTTCCTATCAGGGGGCATGGTGGCTACACCTTC.

This clone was observed a single time. The V and J genes are TRBV10-3 and TRBJ2-5; a weak D match, TRBD2 (5 bases). This CDR3 comprises 12 residues. Germline values: CDR1 ENHRY, CDR2 SYGVKD. V shed 9 bases and J shed 1 base, with 9 bases lying between them. CDR3 loop: CAIGSGQETQYF. The CDR3 region has the DNA TGTGCCATTGGAAGCGGCCAAGAGACCCAGTACTTC.

The DNA of the CDR3 is TGTGCCAGCAGTGACTCGGGCTCAGGGGGTACCTACGAGCAGTACTTC. It yields the protein CASSDSGSGGTYEQYF. This chain connects TRBV6-4 to TRBJ2-7; 7 nucleotides line up with TRBD1. The CDR3 contains 16 residues. Germline loops: CDR1 MRHNA, CDR2 SNTAGT. The V segment lost 0 bases and the J segment 2 bases; nucleotides outside the gene matches: 7.

The CDR3 is CASSTGTGHDEQFF. As DNA, the CDR3 is TGTGCCAGCAGCACCGGGACAGGTCACGATGAGCAGTTCTTC. J is TRBJ2-1 and V is TRBV9, with 8 bases that match TRBD1. This CDR3 contains 14 residues. The germline V gene has CDR1 SGDLS and CDR2 YYNGEE. V lost 4 bases, J lost 8 bases, and 8 bases stayed unmatched.

In this sample, this clone turned up once. This sequence joins TRBV19 and TRBJ2-3; D may be TRBD2 (5 bases). The length of the CDR3 is 14 residues. Trimming removed 3 bases from V and 7 bases from J, with 14 bases in between. Germline assignment: CDR1 LNHDA and CDR2 SQIVND (reference sequence). The DNA of the CDR3 is TGTGCCAGTAGTATGGGAGCGGTTGGGAATACGCAGTATTTT. This encodes CASSMGAVGNTQYF.

The J gene is TRBJ1-1, the V gene TRBV28; D gene uncertain. This CDR3 is 14 amino acids long. Trimming removed 4 bases from V and 1 base from J, with 10 bases in between. The V gene's germline CDR1 is MDHEN and CDR2 SYDVKM. In DNA, the CDR3 is TGTGCCAGCAGTTCTCTCGTCCGGAACACTGAAGCTTTCTTT. It is translated as CASSSLVRNTEAFF. Supplemented by reference TRBV28 and TRBJ1-1, the full variable domain reads DVKVTQSSRYLVKRTGEKVFLECVQDMDHENMFWYRQDPGLGLRLIYFSYDVKMKEKGDIPEGYSVSREKKERFSLILESASTNQTSMYLCASSSLVRNTEAFFGQGTRLTVV.

The V gene is TRBV11-3, the J gene TRBJ1-6; TRBD1 agrees at 8 bases. Per germline, CDR1 SGHNT and CDR2 YENEEA. The V and J ends lost 7 bases and 7 bases, in that order; junction bases with no gene match: 12. The CDR3 contains 16 residues. The CDR3 DNA sequence: TGTGCCAGCACCACGGCCCGACAGGGGTACAATTCACCCCTCCACTTT. This sequence encodes CASTTARQGYNSPLHF.

This clone was counted once. CDR3 sequence reads: CASSRQGARSPLHF. CDR3 DNA: TGTGCCAGCAGCCGTCAGGGGGCTAGGTCACCCCTCCACTTT. The chain is built from TRBV5-5 and TRBJ1-6, with 8 bases aligning to TRBD1. The CDR3 contains 14 residues. V dropped 4 bases and J dropped 10; count of bases not matched to a gene: 7. Germline assignment: CDR1 SGHKS and CDR2 YYEKEE (reference sequence). Using reference TRBV5-5 and TRBJ1-6 for the parts outside the CDR3, the full variable domain is DAGVTQSPTHLIKTRGQQVTLRCSPISGHKSVSWYQQVLGQGPQFIFQYYEKEERGRGNFPDRFSARQFPNYSSELNVNALLLGDSALYLCASSRQGARSPLHFGNGTRLTVT.

The chain couples TRBV4-2 to TRBJ2-1; 9 nucleotides match TRBD2. This CDR3 comprises 16 residues. V was pared by 0 bases and J by 1 base, with 1 base of the junction left unmatched. CDR1 LGHNA and CDR2 YNFKEQ come from the germline V gene. CDR3 DNA: TGTGCCAGCAGCCAAGATCTAGCGGGGTCCTACAATGAGCAGTTCTTC. Translated: CASSQDLAGSYNEQFF.

J is TRBJ2-7 and V is TRBV21-1; the table's D call, TRBD1, has no DNA check behind it. TRBV21-1 is marked as a pseudogene. The CDR3 consists of 13 residues. The CDR3 loop reads CARLTTGGLEQYF. The DNA for the CDR3 is TGTGCCAGGCTTACAACAGGGGGCCTCGAGCAGTACTTC.

This chain uses TRBV28 with TRBJ1-2, with no clear D. V lost 8 bases, J lost 2 bases, and 18 bases lay in between. Germline CDR1 reads MDHEN; CDR2 reads SYDVKM. The CDR3 extends over 15 amino acids. DNA for the CDR3: TGTGCCAGCGGATCCGACGGGATAAGCAACTATGGCTACACCTTC. Translation: CASGSDGISNYGYTF.

V gene TRBV7-2 combines with J gene TRBJ2-7; TRBD2 matches at 12 bases. CDR1 is SGHTA, CDR2 FQGNSA, per germline. V trimming: 5 bases; J trimming: 5 bases; junction bases outside the gene matches: 7. The CDR3 contains 15 residues. DNA of the CDR3: TGTGCCAGCAGCCGTAGACTAGCGGGAGCTAACGAGCAGTACTTC. Its translation is CASSRRLAGANEQYF.

This chain links TRBV10-3 with TRBJ2-7; D is possibly TRBD2 (5 bases). The CDR3 consists of 15 residues. Trimming took off 5 bases at V and 2 bases at J, with 16 bases between the two ends. Germline V CDR1 and CDR2: ENHRY, SYGVKD. This chain's CDR3 is CAISRSGSEAYEQYF. As DNA, the CDR3 is TGTGCCATCAGTCGATCGGGGTCTGAAGCCTACGAGCAGTACTTC.

J is TRBJ2-7 and V is TRBV3-1 (or the pseudogene TRBV3-2), with 8 bases fitting TRBD1. The CDR3 loop spans 17 amino acids. The V gene's germline CDR1 is LGHDT and CDR2 YNNKEL (reference sequence). Unmatched junction bases numbered 14, after V lost 4 bases and J lost 3 bases. The CDR3 sequence: CASSRTKPGQVDYEQYF. CDR3 DNA: TGTGCCAGCAGCCGAACGAAGCCGGGACAGGTTGACTACGAGCAGTACTTC.

The gene calls are TRBV4-1 and TRBJ1-2; 7 positions agree with TRBD1. V gave up 3 bases and J gave up 0 bases; unmatched junction bases: 4. The germline gives CDR1 MGHRA, CDR2 YSYEKL. This CDR3 comprises 15 residues. The CDR3 DNA sequence: TGCGCCAGCAGCCACACCGGGACAGCTAACTATGGCTACACCTTC. Its translation is CASSHTGTANYGYTF.

The chain employs TRBV7-9 and TRBJ1-2; 8 bases match TRBD1. In germline, CDR1 is SEHNR, CDR2 FQNEAQ (reference sequence). V gave up 4 bases and J gave up 4 bases; unmatched junction bases: 11. The length of the CDR3 is 16 residues. CDR3 sequence (DNA): TGTGCCAGCAGCTCCCCCGTGGTCACAGGGGGCTATGGCTACACCTTC. Its translation: CASSSPVVTGGYGYTF.

The chain combines TRBV30 with TRBJ1-6; maybe TRBD1 (6 bases). The CDR3 has 13 amino acids. The germline V gene has CDR1 GTSNPN and CDR2 SVGIG (reference sequence). V lost 3 bases, J lost 6 bases, and 9 bases lay in between. The DNA for the CDR3 is TGTGCCTGGAGGGGGGGGCCTAATTCACCCCTCCACTTT. Translated, it gives CAWRGGPNSPLHF.

In its sample, this clone was seen once. The chain has TRBV6-5 and TRBJ1-2; 9 bases agree with TRBD1. V lost 6 bases and J lost 7; bases outside the gene matches: 6. The CDR3 is made up of 13 amino acids. CDR1 and CDR2 from the germline V gene are MNHEY and SVGAGI. Here the CDR3 reads CASRGTGIGGYTF. DNA for the CDR3: TGTGCCAGCAGGGGGACAGGGATCGGTGGCTACACCTTC.

Only one count was recorded for this clone. The V call is TRBV15, the J call TRBJ2-2; the match to TRBD2 covers 15 bases. J gave up 8 bases and V 4 bases, and 26 bases lay outside the gene matches. The germline CDR1 and CDR2 sequences are LNHNV and YYDKDF (reference sequence). CDR3 length: 23 residues. The CDR3 DNA is TGTGCCACCAGCACTAAACCGGGACAGGGCACCGGGACTAGCGGGAGGAGTTGGGGGGAGCTGTTTTTT. Translation: CATSTKPGQGTGTSGRSWGELFF.

The rearrangement links TRBV19 to TRBJ2-7; maybe TRBD2 (6 bases). The V and J ends lost 8 bases and 0 bases respectively, with 23 bases between them. Germline CDR1 is LNHDA and CDR2 is SQIVND (reference sequence). The CDR3 has 17 residues. CDR3 amino acids: CASSKRASGLYSYEQYF. Written as DNA, the CDR3 is TGTGCCAGTTCCAAAAGGGCCAGCGGGTTGTACTCCTACGAGCAGTACTTC.